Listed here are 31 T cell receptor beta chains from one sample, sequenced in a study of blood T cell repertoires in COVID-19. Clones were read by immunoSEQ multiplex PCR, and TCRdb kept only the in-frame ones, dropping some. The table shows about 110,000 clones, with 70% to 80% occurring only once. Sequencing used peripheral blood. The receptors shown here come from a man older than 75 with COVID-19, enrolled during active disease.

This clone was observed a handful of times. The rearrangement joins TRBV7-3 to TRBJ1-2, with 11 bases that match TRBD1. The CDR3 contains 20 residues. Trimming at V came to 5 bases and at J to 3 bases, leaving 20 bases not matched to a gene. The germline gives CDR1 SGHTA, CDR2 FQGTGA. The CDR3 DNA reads TGTGCCAGCAGCCCGATATCGGACAGGGGGCGCTGGCATTTGCACTATGGCTACACCTTC. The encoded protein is CASSPISDRGRWHLHYGYTF.

The CDR3 loop reads CASSLWGTSESSYNEQFF. CDR3 bases: TGTGCCAGCAGTTTATGGGGCACTAGCGAAAGCTCCTACAATGAGCAGTTCTTC. The rearrangement links TRBV28 to TRBJ2-1; TRBD2 matches at 7 bases. Germline-derived CDR1 and CDR2 are MDHEN and SYDVKM. This CDR3 comprises 18 residues. V shed 0 bases, J shed 0 bases, and the junction held 8 bases outside the gene matches.

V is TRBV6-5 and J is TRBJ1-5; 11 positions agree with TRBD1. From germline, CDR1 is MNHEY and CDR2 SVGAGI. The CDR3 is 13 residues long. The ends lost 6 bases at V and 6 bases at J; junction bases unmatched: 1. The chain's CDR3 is CASRGTGGQPQHF. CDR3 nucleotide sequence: TGTGCCAGCAGGGGGACAGGGGGTCAGCCCCAGCATTTT.

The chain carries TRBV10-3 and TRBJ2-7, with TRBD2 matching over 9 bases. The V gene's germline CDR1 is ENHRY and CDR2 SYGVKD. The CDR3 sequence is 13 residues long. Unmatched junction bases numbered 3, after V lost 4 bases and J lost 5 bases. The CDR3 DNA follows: TGTGCCATCAGTGGGGGACTAGCCCACGAGCAGTACTTC. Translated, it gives CAISGGLAHEQYF.

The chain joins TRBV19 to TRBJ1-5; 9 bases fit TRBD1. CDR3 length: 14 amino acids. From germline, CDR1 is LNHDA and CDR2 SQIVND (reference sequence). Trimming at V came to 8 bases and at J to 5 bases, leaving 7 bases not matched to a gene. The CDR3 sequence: CASPTGGADQPQHF. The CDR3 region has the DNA TGTGCCAGTCCTACAGGGGGCGCGGATCAGCCCCAGCATTTT.

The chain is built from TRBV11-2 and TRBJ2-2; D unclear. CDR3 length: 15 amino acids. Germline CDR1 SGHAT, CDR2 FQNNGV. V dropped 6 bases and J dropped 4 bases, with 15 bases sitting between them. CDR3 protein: CASRSLGYPTGELFF. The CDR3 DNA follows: TGTGCCAGCAGATCCCTAGGCTACCCCACCGGGGAGCTGTTTTTT.

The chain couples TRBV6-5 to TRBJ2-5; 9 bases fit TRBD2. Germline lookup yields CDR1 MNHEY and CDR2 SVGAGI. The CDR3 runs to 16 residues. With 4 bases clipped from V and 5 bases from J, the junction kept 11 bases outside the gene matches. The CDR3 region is CASSSQLAGAVETQYF. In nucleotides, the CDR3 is TGTGCCAGCAGTTCTCAATTAGCGGGAGCGGTGGAGACCCAGTACTTC.

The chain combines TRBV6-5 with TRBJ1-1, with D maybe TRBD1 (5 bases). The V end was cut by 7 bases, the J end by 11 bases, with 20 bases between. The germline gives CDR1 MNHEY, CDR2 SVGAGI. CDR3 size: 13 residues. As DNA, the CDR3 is TGTGCCAGCACTAATTCAAGGGGCTTAGGCGCTTTCTTT. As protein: CASTNSRGLGAFF.

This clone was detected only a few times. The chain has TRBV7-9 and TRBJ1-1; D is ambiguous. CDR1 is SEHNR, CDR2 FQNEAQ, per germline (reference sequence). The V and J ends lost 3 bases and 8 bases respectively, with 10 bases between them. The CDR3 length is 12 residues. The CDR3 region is CASSFEAPEAFF. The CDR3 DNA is TGTGCCAGCAGCTTTGAAGCCCCGGAAGCTTTCTTT. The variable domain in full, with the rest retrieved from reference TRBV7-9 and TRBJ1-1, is DTGVSQNPRHKITKRGQNVTFRCDPISEHNRLYWYRQTLGQGPEFLTYFQNEAQLEKSRLLSDRFSAERPKGSFSTLEIQRTEQGDSAMYLCASSFEAPEAFFGQGTRLTVV.

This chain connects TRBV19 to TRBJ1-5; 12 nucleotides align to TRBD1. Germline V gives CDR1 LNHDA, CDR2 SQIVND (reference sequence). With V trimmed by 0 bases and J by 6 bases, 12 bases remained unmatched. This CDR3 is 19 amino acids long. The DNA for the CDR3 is TGTGCCAGTAGTATAGAAAGGTGGGACAGGGGGCAGGGGGCTCAGCCCCAGCATTTT. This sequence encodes CASSIERWDRGQGAQPQHF.

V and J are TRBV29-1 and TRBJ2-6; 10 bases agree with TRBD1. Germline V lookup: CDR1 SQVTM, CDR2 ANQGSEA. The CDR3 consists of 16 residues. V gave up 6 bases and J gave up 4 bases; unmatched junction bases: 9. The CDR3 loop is CSVARDRGPGANVLTF. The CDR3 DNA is TGCAGCGTCGCCCGGGACAGGGGACCCGGGGCCAACGTCCTGACTTTC.

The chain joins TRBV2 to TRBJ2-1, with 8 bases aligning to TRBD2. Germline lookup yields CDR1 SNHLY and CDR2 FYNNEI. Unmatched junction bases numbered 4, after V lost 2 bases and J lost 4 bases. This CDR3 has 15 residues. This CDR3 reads CASSEQAGVYNEQFF. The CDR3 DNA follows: TGTGCCAGCAGTGAACAAGCGGGAGTATACAATGAGCAGTTCTTC.

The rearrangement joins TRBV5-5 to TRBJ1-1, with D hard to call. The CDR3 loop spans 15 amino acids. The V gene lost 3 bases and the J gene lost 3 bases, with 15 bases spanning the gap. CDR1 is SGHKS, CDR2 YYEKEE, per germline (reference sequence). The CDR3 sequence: CASSSESAQYTEAFF. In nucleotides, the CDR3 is TGTGCCAGCAGCTCCGAGTCCGCTCAATACACTGAAGCTTTCTTT.

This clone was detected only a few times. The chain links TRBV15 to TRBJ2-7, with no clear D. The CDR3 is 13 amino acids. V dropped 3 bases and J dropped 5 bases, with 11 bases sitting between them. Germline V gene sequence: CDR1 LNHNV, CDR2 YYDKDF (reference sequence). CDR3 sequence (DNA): TGTGCCACCAGCAGCTGGGTGAGCGACGAGCAGTACTTC. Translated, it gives CATSSWVSDEQYF.

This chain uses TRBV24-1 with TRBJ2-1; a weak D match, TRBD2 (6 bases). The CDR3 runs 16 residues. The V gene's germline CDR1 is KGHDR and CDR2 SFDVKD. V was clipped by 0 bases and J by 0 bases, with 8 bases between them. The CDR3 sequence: CATSDLPEGSYNEQFF. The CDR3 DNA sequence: TGTGCCACCAGTGATTTGCCGGAGGGCTCCTACAATGAGCAGTTCTTC.

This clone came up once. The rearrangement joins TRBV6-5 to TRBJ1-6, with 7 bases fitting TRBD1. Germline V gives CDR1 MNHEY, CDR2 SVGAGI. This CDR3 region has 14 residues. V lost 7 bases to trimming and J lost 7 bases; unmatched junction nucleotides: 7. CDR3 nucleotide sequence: TGTGCCAGCACCTGGGACAGCCAGAATTCACCCCTCCACTTT. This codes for CASTWDSQNSPLHF.

CDR3: CASSKTGGYEQYF. The CDR3 nucleotides are TGTGCCAGCAGCAAGACAGGGGGCTACGAGCAGTACTTC. The chain is built from TRBV7-9 and TRBJ2-7, with 9 positions matching TRBD1. The CDR3 length is 13 residues. Germline CDR1 SEHNR, CDR2 FQNEAQ (reference sequence). After removal of 5 bases from V and 3 bases from J, the junction contained 2 bases not matched to a gene.

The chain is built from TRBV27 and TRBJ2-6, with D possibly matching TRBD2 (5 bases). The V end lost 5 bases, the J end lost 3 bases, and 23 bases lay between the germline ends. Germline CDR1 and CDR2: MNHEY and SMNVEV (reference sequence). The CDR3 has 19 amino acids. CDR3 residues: CASSSPGLAYSGGANVLTF. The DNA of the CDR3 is TGTGCCAGCAGTAGCCCCGGACTTGCCTATTCTGGTGGGGCCAACGTCCTGACTTTC.

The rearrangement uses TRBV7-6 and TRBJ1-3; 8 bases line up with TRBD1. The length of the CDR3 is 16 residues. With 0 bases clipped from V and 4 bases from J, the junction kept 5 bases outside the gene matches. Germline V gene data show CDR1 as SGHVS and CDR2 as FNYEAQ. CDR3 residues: CASSLAPGGSGNTIYF. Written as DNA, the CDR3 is TGTGCCAGCAGCTTAGCGCCAGGGGGCTCGGGAAACACCATATATTTT. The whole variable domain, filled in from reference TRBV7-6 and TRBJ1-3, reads GAGVSQSPRYKVTKRGQDVALRCDPISGHVSLYWYRQALGQGPEFLTYFNYEAQQDKSGLPNDRFSAERPEGSISTLTIQRTEQRDSAMYRCASSLAPGGSGNTIYFGEGSWLTVV.

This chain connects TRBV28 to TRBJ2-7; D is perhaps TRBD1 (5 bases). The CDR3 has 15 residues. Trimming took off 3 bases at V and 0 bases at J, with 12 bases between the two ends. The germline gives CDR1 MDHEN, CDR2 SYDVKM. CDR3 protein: CASSLLQVSSYEQYF. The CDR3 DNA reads TGTGCCAGCAGTTTGTTACAGGTCAGCTCCTACGAGCAGTACTTC. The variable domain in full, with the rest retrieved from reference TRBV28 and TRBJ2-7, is DVKVTQSSRYLVKRTGEKVFLECVQDMDHENMFWYRQDPGLGLRLIYFSYDVKMKEKGDIPEGYSVSREKKERFSLILESASTNQTSMYLCASSLLQVSSYEQYFGPGTRLTVT.

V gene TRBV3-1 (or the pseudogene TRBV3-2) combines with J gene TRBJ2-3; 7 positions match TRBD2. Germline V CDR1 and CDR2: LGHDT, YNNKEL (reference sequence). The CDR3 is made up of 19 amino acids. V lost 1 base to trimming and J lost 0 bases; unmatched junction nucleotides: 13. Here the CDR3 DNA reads TGTGCCAGCAGCCAAGCGAAAGACATGCGGGAGCTGAGCACAGATACGCAGTATTTT. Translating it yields CASSQAKDMRELSTDTQYF.

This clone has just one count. The CDR3 here is CASSLWTGGYNEQFF. CDR3 nucleotides: TGTGCCAGCAGTTTATGGACAGGGGGTTACAATGAGCAGTTCTTC. This rearrangement joins TRBV27 to TRBJ2-1, with 10 nucleotides matching TRBD1. Per the germline V gene, CDR1 is MNHEY and CDR2 is SMNVEV (reference sequence). J lost 4 bases, V lost 1 base, and 1 base had no gene match. The CDR3 length is 15 residues.

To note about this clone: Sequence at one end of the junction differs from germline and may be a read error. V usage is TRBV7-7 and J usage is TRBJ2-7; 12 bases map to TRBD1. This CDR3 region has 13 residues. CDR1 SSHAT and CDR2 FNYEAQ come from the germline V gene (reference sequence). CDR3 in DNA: TGTGCTAGCAGTCGGGACAGGGGGCACGAGCAGTACTTC. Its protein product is CASSRDRGHEQYF.

The CDR3 here is CASSYTRQLNQPQHF. The DNA of the CDR3 is TGTGCCAGCAGTTACACCCGACAACTTAATCAGCCCCAGCATTTT. The rearrangement links TRBV6-6 to TRBJ1-5, with no clear D. CDR3 size: 15 residues. V lost 2 bases and J 4 bases, leaving 12 bases between the germline ends. In germline, CDR1 is MNHNY, CDR2 SVGAGI (reference sequence).

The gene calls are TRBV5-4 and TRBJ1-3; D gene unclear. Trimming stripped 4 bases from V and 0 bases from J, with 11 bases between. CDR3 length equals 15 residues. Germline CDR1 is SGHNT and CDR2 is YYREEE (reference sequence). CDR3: CASSPSIYSGNTIYF. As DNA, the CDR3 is TGTGCCAGCAGCCCGAGTATATACTCTGGAAACACCATATATTTT.

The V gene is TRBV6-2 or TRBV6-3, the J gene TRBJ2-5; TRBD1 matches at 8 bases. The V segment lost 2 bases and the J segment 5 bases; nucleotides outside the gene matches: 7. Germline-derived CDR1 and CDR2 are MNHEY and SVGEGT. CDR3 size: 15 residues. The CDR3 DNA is TGTGCCAGCAGTTACCCGACAGGGGTAAAGGAGACCCAGTACTTC. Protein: CASSYPTGVKETQYF.

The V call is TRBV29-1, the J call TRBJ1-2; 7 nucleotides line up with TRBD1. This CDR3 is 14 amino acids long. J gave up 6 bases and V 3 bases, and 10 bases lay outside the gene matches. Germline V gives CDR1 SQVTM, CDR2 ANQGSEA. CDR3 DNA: TGCAGCGTTGATTGGGAAGACAGGGTCGATGGCTACACCTTC. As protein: CSVDWEDRVDGYTF.

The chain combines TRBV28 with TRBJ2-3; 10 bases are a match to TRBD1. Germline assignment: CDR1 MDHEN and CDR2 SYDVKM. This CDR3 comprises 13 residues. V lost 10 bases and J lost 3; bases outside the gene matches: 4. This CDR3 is CANRDRGTDTQYF. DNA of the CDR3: TGTGCCAACCGGGACAGGGGTACAGATACGCAGTATTTT.

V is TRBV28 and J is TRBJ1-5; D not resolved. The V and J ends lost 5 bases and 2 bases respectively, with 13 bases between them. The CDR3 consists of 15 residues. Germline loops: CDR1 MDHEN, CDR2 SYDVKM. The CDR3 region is CASSIPARGNQPQHF. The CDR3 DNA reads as TGTGCCAGCAGTATCCCGGCCCGGGGCAATCAGCCCCAGCATTTT.

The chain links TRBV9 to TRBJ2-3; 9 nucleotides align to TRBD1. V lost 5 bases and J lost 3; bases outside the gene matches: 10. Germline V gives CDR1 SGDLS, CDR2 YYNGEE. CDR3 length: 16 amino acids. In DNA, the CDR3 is TGTGCCAGCAGTCTTCCACAGGGGGCTAATACAGATACGCAGTATTTT. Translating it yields CASSLPQGANTDTQYF.

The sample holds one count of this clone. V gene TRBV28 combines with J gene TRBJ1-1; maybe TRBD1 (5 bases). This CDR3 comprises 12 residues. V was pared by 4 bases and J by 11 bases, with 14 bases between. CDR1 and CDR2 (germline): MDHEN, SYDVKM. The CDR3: CASSSTTVEAFF. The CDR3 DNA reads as TGTGCCAGCAGTTCAACGACAGTTGAGGCTTTCTTT.